Following are 22 T cell receptor beta chains from one sample sequenced in a study of immune heterogeneity within non-small cell lung tumors. Multiplex PCR amplified the TCR beta CDR3 region. Its first round ran for approximately 10 cycles with 32 V and 13 J primers. MiXCR, run by TCRdb on the multiplex PCR reads, gives a single entry per CDR3 protein. The data contain about 15,000 distinct CDR3 sequences, 25% to 35% of them singletons. Genomic DNA extracted from bulk tumor tissue served as template. A total of roughly 600 ng was used per sample. Biopsies, several per primary tumor and spaced far apart, were collected during surgery. With untreated, newly diagnosed non-small cell lung cancer, the patients went on to undergo curative surgery. Sequencing input: lung tumor tissue. These receptor sequences come from a middle-aged man with non-small cell lung cancer.

This clonotype is medium-sized in the sample. The rearrangement joins TRBV12-3 or TRBV12-4 to TRBJ2-1, with 9 bases identical to TRBD2. CDR3 length equals 15 residues. The trim removed 0 bases at V and 9 bases at J, leaving 6 bases unmatched. This chain's CDR3 is CASSLASGRGSEQFF. The DNA of the CDR3 is TGTGCCAGCAGTTTAGCTAGCGGGAGAGGTAGTGAGCAGTTCTTC.

Judged by abundance, this clonotype is medium-sized. The rearrangement joins TRBV27 to TRBJ2-1, with 8 nucleotides matching TRBD2. Germline CDR1 MNHEY, CDR2 SMNVEV (reference sequence). V lost 5 bases to trimming and J lost 4 bases; unmatched junction nucleotides: 4. The CDR3 length is 14 residues. The CDR3 reads CASSAIAGYNEQFF. The DNA for the CDR3 is TGTGCCAGCAGTGCTATAGCGGGATACAATGAGCAGTTCTTC.

CDR3 DNA sequence: TGTGCCAGCAGCCTTCGGACAGGGCGCGATGAGCAGTTCTTC. Protein sequence: CASSLRTGRDEQFF. The J gene is TRBJ2-1, the V gene TRBV3-1; 8 bases map to TRBD1. Germline values: CDR1 LGHDT, CDR2 YNNKEL (reference sequence). Trimming cost V 4 bases and J 8 bases; bases outside gene matches: 7. This CDR3 spans 14 amino acids.

This clonotype is termed medium-sized. The chain uses TRBV6-1 and TRBJ1-6; maybe TRBD1 (5 bases). Germline V CDR1 and CDR2: MNHNS, SASEGT. With 7 bases removed from V and 9 bases from J, the gap between germline ends came to 19 bases. The CDR3 spans 15 residues. The CDR3 spells CASTPSGTRGSPLHF. The DNA for the CDR3 is TGTGCCAGCACCCCATCCGGGACCCGGGGTTCACCCCTCCACTTT.

This clonotype came up many times. V usage is TRBV24-1 and J usage is TRBJ2-1; 9 bases fit TRBD1. The germline V gene encodes CDR1 KGHDR and CDR2 SFDVKD. The CDR3 spans 18 residues. The V segment lost 0 bases and the J segment 4 bases; nucleotides outside the gene matches: 9. CDR3 residues: CATSDLRWWDRVYNEQFF. The CDR3 DNA reads as TGTGCCACCAGTGATTTGCGCTGGTGGGACAGGGTATACAATGAGCAGTTCTTC.

This clonotype was detected only once. This may stem from a read error, because a much larger clone lies one nucleotide away. This chain uses TRBV9 with TRBJ2-1, with 11 bases matching TRBD2. Germline V gene sequence: CDR1 SGDLS, CDR2 YYNGEE. This CDR3 is built from 16 residues. The junction had 8 bases not matched to a gene; V was cut back by 4 bases and J by 5 bases. The CDR3 region is CASSYAGTSGHNEQFF. The CDR3, as DNA: TGTGCCAGCAGCTACGCCGGGACTAGCGGACACAATGAGCAGTTCTTC.

With regard to this clonotype: Relative to the germline gene, one junction end is altered; a read error may explain this. The J gene is TRBJ1-2, the V gene TRBV18; D is possibly TRBD1 (5 bases). Germline assignment: CDR1 KGHSH and CDR2 LQKENI. The CDR3 runs 13 residues. Here the CDR3 DNA reads TGTGCCGGCTCACCCCCAGGGCGGGATGGCTACACGTTC. Translating it yields CAGSPPGRDGYTF.

With regard to this clonotype: Possible read error: a much larger clone is one base away. V usage is TRBV27 and J usage is TRBJ2-3; D unresolved. Looked up from germline, CDR1 is MNHEY and CDR2 is SMNVEV (reference sequence). V was cut by 9 bases and J by 6 bases, with 10 bases left in between. This CDR3 contains 11 residues. CDR3 DNA sequence: TGTGCCAGGAGTCTGGAGGATACGCAGTATTTT. It is translated as CARSLEDTQYF.

The gene calls are TRBV20-1 and TRBJ2-1; tentative D call: TRBD2 (5 bases). From germline, CDR1 is DFQATT and CDR2 SNEGSKA (reference sequence). The CDR3 is 14 residues long. Trimming stripped 2 bases from V and 12 bases from J, with 20 bases between. The CDR3 DNA reads as TGCAGTGCTAGACGGGATGGTAGCAGTAAGAGGCAGTTCTTC. This translates into CSARRDGSSKRQFF.

This clonotype appeared a few times. The genes are TRBV5-6 and TRBJ2-7, with D hard to call. Trimming took off 0 bases at V and 2 bases at J, with 15 bases between the two ends. CDR3 length: 16 residues. CDR1 is SGHDT, CDR2 YYEEEE, per germline. The CDR3 sequence: CASSLGLYRQPYEQYF. As DNA, the CDR3 is TGTGCCAGCAGCTTGGGGTTGTACCGTCAACCCTACGAGCAGTACTTC.

At least ten counts were recorded for this clonotype. This chain uses TRBV7-2 with TRBJ1-2; D unresolved. Trimming left V 3 bases short and J 1 base short, with 9 bases between. CDR3 length equals 14 residues. CDR1 and CDR2 from the germline V gene are SGHTA and FQGNSA. The DNA for the CDR3 is TGTGCCAGCAGCTTCAGCCACCTTAACTATGGCTACACCTTC. It codes for CASSFSHLNYGYTF.

This clonotype has at least ten counts. The CDR3: CASSDGLAVNEQFF. The CDR3, as DNA: TGTGCCAGCAGTGACGGCCTAGCGGTCAATGAGCAGTTCTTC. The chain employs TRBV6-1 and TRBJ2-1, with 7 nucleotides matching TRBD2. The CDR3 runs 14 residues. The germline V gene has CDR1 MNHNS and CDR2 SASEGT. V lost 3 bases to trimming and J lost 6 bases; unmatched junction nucleotides: 5.

This clonotype has a count of ten or more. The gene calls are TRBV30 and TRBJ1-3; possibly TRBD1 for D (6 bases). The CDR3 length is 14 residues. Germline lookup yields CDR1 GTSNPN and CDR2 SVGIG (reference sequence). The germline V and J ends were trimmed by 3 bases and 0 bases, with 9 bases remaining between them. DNA of the CDR3: TGTGCCTGGAGCCAGGGGAGCTCTGGAAACACCATATATTTT. The encoded protein is CAWSQGSSGNTIYF.

This clonotype was observed a single time. The V call is TRBV24-1, the J call TRBJ2-5; 10 bases align to TRBD1. The trim removed 6 bases at V and 1 base at J, leaving 10 bases unmatched. The CDR3 totals 17 residues. Germline CDR1 and CDR2: KGHDR and SFDVKD. CDR3 region: CATSYHGTGDLQETQYF. The CDR3 coding sequence is TGTGCCACCAGTTATCATGGGACAGGGGACCTCCAAGAGACCCAGTACTTC.

About this clonotype itself: This may stem from a read error, because a much larger clone lies one nucleotide away. This chain links TRBV24-1 with TRBJ1-2, with D possibly being TRBD1 (5 bases). Germline-derived CDR1 and CDR2 are KGHDR and SFDVKD. CDR3 length: 16 amino acids. V lost 9 bases, J lost 1 base, and 20 bases lay in between. CDR3 sequence reads: CATCGRGSGSNYGYTF. The DNA of the CDR3 is TGTGCCACCTGTGGGCGAGGCTCAGGGAGTAACTATGGCTACACCTTC.

This clonotype was recorded a few times. The V call is TRBV2, the J call TRBJ1-4; D not certain. The germline V and J ends were trimmed by 5 bases and 6 bases, with 10 bases remaining between them. Germline CDR1 is SNHLY and CDR2 is FYNNEI. This CDR3 spans 13 amino acids. DNA for the CDR3: TGTGCCAGCAGTATCCGCCGCGATGAAAAACTGTTTTTT. Its protein is CASSIRRDEKLFF.

This clonotype was detected ten times or more. CDR3 sequence reads: CSATGTVYNEQFF. The DNA for the CDR3 is TGCAGTGCTACAGGGACCGTCTACAATGAGCAGTTCTTC. This chain uses TRBV20-1 with TRBJ2-1; D might be TRBD1 or TRBD2, each matching 5 bases. Germline CDR1 reads DFQATT; CDR2 reads SNEGSKA (reference sequence). Trimming took off 4 bases at V and 3 bases at J, with 10 bases between the two ends. CDR3 length: 13 residues.

Sample share makes this clonotype medium-sized (0.01 to 0.1%). The chain joins TRBV6-1 to TRBJ2-7; D may be TRBD1 (5 bases). V was pared by 2 bases and J by 3 bases, with 11 bases between. The CDR3 is 14 residues long. CDR1 is MNHNS, CDR2 SASEGT, per germline. CDR3 sequence (DNA): TGTGCCAGCAGTGAACTAAGTGACAGCTACGAGCAGTACTTC. Amino acids: CASSELSDSYEQYF.

This sequence joins TRBV20-1 and TRBJ2-3; 14 nucleotides agree with TRBD2. The junction had 3 bases not matched to a gene; V was cut back by 5 bases and J by 5 bases. CDR3 length: 14 amino acids. Germline V gene data show CDR1 as DFQATT and CDR2 as SNEGSKA (reference sequence). Here the CDR3 reads CSAGLAGGGDTQYF. The CDR3 region has the DNA TGCAGTGCTGGACTAGCGGGAGGTGGAGATACGCAGTATTTT.

Of note for this clonotype: This sequence may be a read error, since a much larger clone differs from it by one base. The conserved phenylalanine or tryptophan is not found at the CDR3 terminus, so this likely reflects a read error. The chain is built from TRBV30 and TRBJ2-1; TRBD2 agrees at 8 bases. The CDR3 totals 15 residues. V gave up 0 bases and J gave up 9 bases; unmatched junction bases: 10. CDR1 is GTSNPN and CDR2 is SVGIG in the germline V gene (reference sequence). CDR3 sequence (DNA): TGTGCCTGGAGTGTACTTGCGGGAGGTTTGGGTGAGCAGTTCTTA. Its protein is CAWSVLAGGLGEQFL.

This clonotype was counted between two and nine times. V and J are TRBV25-1 and TRBJ2-5, with D unclear. The V end lost 7 bases, the J end lost 3 bases, and 3 bases lay between the germline ends. Germline V gene lookup returns CDR1 MGHDK and CDR2 SYGVNS. The CDR3 loop spans 10 amino acids. The CDR3 is CASMKETQYF. CDR3 DNA sequence: TGTGCCAGCATGAAAGAGACCCAGTACTTC.

This clonotype is categorized as medium-sized. The chain carries TRBV3-1 and TRBJ1-2; 8 bases align to TRBD1. Germline assignment: CDR1 LGHDT and CDR2 YNNKEL (reference sequence). J was trimmed by 8 bases and V by 4 bases; bases with no gene match: 9. This CDR3 region has 14 residues. The CDR3 DNA is TGTGCCAGCAGCCCTGGACAGGGATCGGGCGGCTACACCTTC. Protein: CASSPGQGSGGYTF.